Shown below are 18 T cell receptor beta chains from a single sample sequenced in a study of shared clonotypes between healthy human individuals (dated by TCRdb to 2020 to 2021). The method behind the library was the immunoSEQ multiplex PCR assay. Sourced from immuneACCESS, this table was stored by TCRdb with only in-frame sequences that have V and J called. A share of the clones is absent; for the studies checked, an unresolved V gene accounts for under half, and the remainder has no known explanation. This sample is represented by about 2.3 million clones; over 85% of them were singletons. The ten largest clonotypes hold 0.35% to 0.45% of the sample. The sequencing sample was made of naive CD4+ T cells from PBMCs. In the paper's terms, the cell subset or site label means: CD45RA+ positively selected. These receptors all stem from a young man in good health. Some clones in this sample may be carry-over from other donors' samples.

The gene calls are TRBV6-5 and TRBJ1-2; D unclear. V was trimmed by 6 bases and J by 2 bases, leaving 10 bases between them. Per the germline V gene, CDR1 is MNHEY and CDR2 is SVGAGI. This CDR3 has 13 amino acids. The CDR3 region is CASSLGRNYGYTF. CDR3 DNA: TGTGCCAGCAGCCTTGGGAGGAACTATGGCTACACCTTC.

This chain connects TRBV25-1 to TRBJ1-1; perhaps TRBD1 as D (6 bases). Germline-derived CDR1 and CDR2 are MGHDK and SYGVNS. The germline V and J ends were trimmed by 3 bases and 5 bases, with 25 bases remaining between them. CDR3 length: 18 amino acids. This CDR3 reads CASSEPDLGGPGGTEAFF. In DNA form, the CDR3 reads TGTGCCAGCAGTGAGCCAGATCTTGGGGGGCCGGGTGGTACTGAAGCTTTCTTT.

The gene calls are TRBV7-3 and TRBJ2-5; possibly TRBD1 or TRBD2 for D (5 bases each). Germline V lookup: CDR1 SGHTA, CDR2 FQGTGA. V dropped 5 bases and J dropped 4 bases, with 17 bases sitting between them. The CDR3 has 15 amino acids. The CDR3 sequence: CASSHSGTQLETQYF. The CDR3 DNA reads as TGTGCCAGCAGCCATTCCGGGACCCAGTTAGAGACCCAGTACTTC.

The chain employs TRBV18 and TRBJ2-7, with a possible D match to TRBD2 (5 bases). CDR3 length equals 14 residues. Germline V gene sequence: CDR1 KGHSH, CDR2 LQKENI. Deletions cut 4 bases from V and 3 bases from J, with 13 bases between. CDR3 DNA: TGTGCCAGCTCACGCTCCCGGGAAAACTACGAGCAGTACTTC. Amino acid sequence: CASSRSRENYEQYF. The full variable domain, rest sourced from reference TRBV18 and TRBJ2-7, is NAGVMQNPRHLVRRRGQEARLRCSPMKGHSHVYWYRQLPEEGLKFMVYLQKENIIDESGMPKERFSAEFPKEGPSILRIQQVVRGDSAAYFCASSRSRENYEQYFGPGTRLTVT.

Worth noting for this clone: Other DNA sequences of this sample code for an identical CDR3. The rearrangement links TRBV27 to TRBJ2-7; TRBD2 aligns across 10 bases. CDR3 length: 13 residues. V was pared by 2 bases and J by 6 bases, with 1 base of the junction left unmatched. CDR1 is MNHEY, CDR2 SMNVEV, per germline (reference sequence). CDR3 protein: CASSLRLAGEQYF. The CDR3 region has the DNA TGTGCCAGCAGTTTACGACTAGCGGGCGAGCAGTACTTC.

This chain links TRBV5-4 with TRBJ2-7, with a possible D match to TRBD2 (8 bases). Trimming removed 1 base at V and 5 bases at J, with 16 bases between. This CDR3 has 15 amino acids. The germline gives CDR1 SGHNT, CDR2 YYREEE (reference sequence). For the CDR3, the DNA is TGTGCCAGCAGCTTGCGCCGGGAGGGGGCCCACGAGCAGTACTTC. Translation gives CASSLRREGAHEQYF.

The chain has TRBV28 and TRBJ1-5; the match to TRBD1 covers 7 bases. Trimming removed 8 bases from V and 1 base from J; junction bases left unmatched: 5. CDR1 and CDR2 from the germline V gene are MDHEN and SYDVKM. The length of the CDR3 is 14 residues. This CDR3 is CASRHRGSNQPQHF. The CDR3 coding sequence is TGTGCCAGCCGACACAGGGGAAGCAATCAGCCCCAGCATTTT.

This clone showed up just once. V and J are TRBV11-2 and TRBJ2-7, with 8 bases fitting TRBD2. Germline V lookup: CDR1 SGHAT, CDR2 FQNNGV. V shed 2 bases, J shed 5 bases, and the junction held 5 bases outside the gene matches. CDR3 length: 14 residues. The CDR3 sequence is CASSLLAGGNEQYF. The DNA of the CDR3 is TGTGCCAGCAGCTTATTGGCGGGAGGAAACGAGCAGTACTTC.

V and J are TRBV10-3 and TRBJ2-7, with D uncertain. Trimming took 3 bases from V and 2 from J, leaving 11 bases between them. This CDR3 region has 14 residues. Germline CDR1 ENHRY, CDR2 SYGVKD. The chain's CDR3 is CAISDVVYPYEQYF. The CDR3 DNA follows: TGTGCCATCAGTGATGTTGTATATCCCTACGAGCAGTACTTC.

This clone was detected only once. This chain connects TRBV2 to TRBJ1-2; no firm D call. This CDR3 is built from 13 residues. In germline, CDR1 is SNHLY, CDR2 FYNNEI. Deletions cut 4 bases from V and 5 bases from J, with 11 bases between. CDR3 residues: CASSGQLPYGYTF. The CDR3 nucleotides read TGTGCCAGCAGTGGGCAGCTACCTTATGGCTACACCTTC.

The CDR3 is CASSQDSPPPAEAFF. In DNA form, the CDR3 reads TGCGCCAGCAGCCAAGATTCCCCGCCTCCGGCTGAAGCTTTCTTT. This rearrangement joins TRBV4-3 to TRBJ1-1, with D unclear. The CDR3 loop spans 15 amino acids. Trimming stripped 0 bases from V and 6 bases from J, with 14 bases between. The germline CDR1 and CDR2 sequences are LGHNA and YSLEER.

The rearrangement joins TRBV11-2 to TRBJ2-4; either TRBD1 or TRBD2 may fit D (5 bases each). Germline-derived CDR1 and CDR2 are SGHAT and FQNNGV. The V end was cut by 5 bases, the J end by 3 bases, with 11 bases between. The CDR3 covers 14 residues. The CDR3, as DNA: TGTGCCAGCAGCCACTGGGGGTTCAAAAACATTCAGTACTTC. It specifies CASSHWGFKNIQYF.

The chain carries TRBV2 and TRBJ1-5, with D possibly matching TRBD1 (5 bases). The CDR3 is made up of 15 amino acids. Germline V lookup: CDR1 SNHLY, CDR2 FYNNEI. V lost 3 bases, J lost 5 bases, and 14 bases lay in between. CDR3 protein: CASSELGEVYQPQHF. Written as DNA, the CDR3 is TGTGCCAGCAGTGAGTTGGGGGAGGTTTATCAGCCCCAGCATTTT.

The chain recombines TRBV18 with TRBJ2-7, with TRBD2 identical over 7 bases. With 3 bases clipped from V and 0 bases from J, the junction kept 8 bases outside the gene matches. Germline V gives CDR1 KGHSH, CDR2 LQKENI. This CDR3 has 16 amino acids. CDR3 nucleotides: TGTGCCAGCTCACCCAATTGGGGGAGGGCCTCCTACGAGCAGTACTTC. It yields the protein CASSPNWGRASYEQYF.

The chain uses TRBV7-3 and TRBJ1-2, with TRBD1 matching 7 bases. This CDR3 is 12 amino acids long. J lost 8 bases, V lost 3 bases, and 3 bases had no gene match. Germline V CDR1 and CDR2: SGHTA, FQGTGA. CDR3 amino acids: CASSFSTGGYTF. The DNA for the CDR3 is TGTGCCAGCAGCTTCTCGACAGGGGGCTACACCTTC.

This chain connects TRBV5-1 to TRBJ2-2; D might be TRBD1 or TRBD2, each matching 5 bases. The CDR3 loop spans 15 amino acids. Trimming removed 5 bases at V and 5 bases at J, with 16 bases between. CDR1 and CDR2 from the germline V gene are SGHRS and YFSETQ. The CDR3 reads CASRRGEWGTGELFF. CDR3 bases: TGCGCCAGCAGAAGGGGCGAGTGGGGGACCGGGGAGCTGTTTTTT.

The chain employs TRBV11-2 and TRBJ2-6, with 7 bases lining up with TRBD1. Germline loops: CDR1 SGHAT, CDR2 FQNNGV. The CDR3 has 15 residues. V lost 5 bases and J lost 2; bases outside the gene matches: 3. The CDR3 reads CASSDREAGANVLTF. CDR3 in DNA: TGTGCCAGCAGCGACAGGGAAGCTGGGGCCAACGTCCTGACTTTC. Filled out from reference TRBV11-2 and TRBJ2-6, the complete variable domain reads EAGVAQSPRYKIIEKRQSVAFWCNPISGHATLYWYQQILGQGPKLLIQFQNNGVVDDSQLPKDRFSAERLKGVDSTLKIQPAKLEDSAVYLCASSDREAGANVLTFGAGSRLTVL.

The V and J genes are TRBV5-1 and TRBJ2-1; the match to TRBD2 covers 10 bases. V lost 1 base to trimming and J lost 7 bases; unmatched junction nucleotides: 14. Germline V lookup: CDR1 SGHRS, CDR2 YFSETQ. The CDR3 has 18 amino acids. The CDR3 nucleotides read TGCGCCAGCAGCTTGAACGTCGCGCTAGCGGGAGATGTGAATGAGCAGTTCTTC. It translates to CASSLNVALAGDVNEQFF.